This T cell receptor beta chain comes out of a study of blood T cell repertoires in COVID-19 (dated by TCRdb to about 2020). For the wider study: The collaborator samples originated in the United States, Italy and Spain and spanned the acute and convalescent phases of COVID-19. Deeply sampled blood TCRbeta repertoires from subjects exposed to, actively infected with, or recovered from COVID-19 were included in the dataset. The prospective study material was composed of cDNA or gDNA derived from T cells, B-cell-depleted T cells, or PBMCs. The repertoires were released in a freely available public database intended as a resource for research on the immune response to SARS-CoV-2. The samples were drawn from the first 160 participants of the ongoing ImmuneRACE study and from more than 1,000 subjects provided by 6 global collaborators. Where HLA class I and class II types were available, the types were taken from metadata supplied by the sample provider, not from assay-based typing. A de-identified subject ID, COVID-19 status, age in years and sex were almost always included in the sample metadata. The research as a whole found: The amount of clinical and demographic metadata varied by source and participant and was provided uncurated.

TCRbeta CDR3 regions were amplified from genomic DNA using the immunoSEQ Assay, a bias-controlled multiplex PCR. Processing in the source paper ran as follows. Nucleated cell counts per sample were estimated from amplification of reference gene primers within the assay. Sequence reads were collapsed and filtered to measure the absolute abundance of every unique TCRbeta CDR3 rearrangement. Productive Simpson clonality was computed per sample as the square root of Simpson's diversity index over productive rearrangements. TCRdb limited this immuneACCESS table to in-frame rearrangements with V and J called. A share of clones is missing; checked studies link under half to unresolved V genes, and the rest is unexplained. Clone size and the V and J calls come from that table; the DNA yielded D and trimming. This sample comprises 200,000 to 250,000 clones, around nine tenths of them detected only once. The top ten clonotypes cover around 3.6% of the sample.

In regard to this clone: It lacks a known antigen. The input lacks base qualities; no much larger clone sits a single base away.

In the germline V gene, CDR1 corresponds to MNHEY and CDR2 to SVGAGI. Including the terminal cysteine and phenylalanine, the CDR3 comprises 14 residues. The read is trimmed to its CDR3 DNA, 42 bases read in frame from base 1. V is pared back by 2 bases and J by 0 bases, with 7 bases lying between the germline termini. Participants in the prospective study were aged about 18 to 90 years, lived in some 24 United States geographic areas, and enrolled through a virtual design. To assign participants to cohorts, the prospective study relied on clinical history that participants themselves reported in a screening survey and a study questionnaire. A participant counted as exposed if, within 2 weeks of entering the study, that participant had been in contact with someone who had a PCR-confirmed or clinician-diagnosed COVID-19 case. Mobile phlebotomists in the prospective study collected whole blood, serum and a nasopharyngeal or oropharyngeal swab from every participant. Participants in the prospective study had the option to provide additional blood draws and questionnaires over a 2-month period. Blood samples from the prospective study were shipped frozen or at room temperature prior to DNA extraction.

The chain couples TRBV6-5 to TRBJ2-5; TRBD1 might be the D gene, on 5 matching bases. The sequenced sample was PBMCs or T cells enriched from blood (not recorded which). This sequence was found in a woman aged 30 to 39 who had been exposed to COVID-19. CDR3 region: CASSYTTDQETQYF. The base sequence is TGTGCCAGCAGTTACACGACAGACCAAGAGACCCAGTACTTC.